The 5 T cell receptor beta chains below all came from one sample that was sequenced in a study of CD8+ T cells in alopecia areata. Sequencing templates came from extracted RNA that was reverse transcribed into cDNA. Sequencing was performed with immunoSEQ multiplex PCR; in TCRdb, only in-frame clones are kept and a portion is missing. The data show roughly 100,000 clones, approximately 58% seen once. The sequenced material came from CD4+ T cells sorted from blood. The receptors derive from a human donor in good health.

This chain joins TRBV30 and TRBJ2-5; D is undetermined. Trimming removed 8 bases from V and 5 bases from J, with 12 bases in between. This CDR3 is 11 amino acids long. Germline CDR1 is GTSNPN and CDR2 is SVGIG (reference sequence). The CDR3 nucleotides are TGTGCCGGCAATTCGTGGGAGACCCAGTACTTC. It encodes CAGNSWETQYF.

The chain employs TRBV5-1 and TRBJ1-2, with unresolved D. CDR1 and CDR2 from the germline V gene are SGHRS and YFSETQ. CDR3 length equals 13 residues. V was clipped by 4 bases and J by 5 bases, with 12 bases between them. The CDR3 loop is CASSPPTGYGYTF. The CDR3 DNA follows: TGCGCCAGCAGCCCCCCGACGGGATATGGCTACACCTTC.

The CDR3 coding sequence is TGTGCCAGCCGGACGGGGGGTGCCAATGAGCAGTTCTTC. It yields the protein CASRTGGANEQFF. The rearrangement joins TRBV2 to TRBJ2-1; 7 bases fit TRBD2. The CDR3 length is 13 residues. The J segment lost 6 bases and the V segment lost 8 bases, leaving 7 bases of the junction unmatched. The germline V gene encodes CDR1 SNHLY and CDR2 FYNNEI.

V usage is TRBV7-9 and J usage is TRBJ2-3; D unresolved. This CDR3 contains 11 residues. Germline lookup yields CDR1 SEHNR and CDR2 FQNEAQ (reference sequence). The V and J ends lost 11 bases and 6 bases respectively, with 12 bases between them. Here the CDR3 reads CAAGAGDTQYF. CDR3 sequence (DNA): TGTGCCGCTGGCGCAGGCGATACGCAGTATTTT.

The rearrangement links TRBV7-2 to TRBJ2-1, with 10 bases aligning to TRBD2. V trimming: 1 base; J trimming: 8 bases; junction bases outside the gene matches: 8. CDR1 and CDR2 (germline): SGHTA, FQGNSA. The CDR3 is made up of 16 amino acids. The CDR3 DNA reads TGTGCCAGCAGCTTAGGAGCGGGGGGGCCTCAGTATGAGCAGTTCTTC. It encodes CASSLGAGGPQYEQFF.